This T cell receptor (beta chain) was observed in a study of cytomegalovirus exposure and HLA in healthy donors. Broader study findings: A few V segments could not be told apart, such as TRBV6-2 and TRBV6-3, and were left out. According to the study, about 180 TCR beta chains were cytomegalovirus-associated.

This CDR3 has 15 amino acids. Germline V gene data show CDR1 as MGHDK and CDR2 as SYGVNS. Trimming stripped 5 bases from V and 4 bases from J, with 15 bases between. The PCR employed 60 Vbeta primers together with 13 Jbeta primers. In the original analysis: Around 76 million unique TCR beta chains, roughly 11 million shared, were counted in a later analysis. The assay was immunoSEQ multiplex PCR, and TCRdb's table has in-frame clones only and misses some. The V and J calls and clone size were taken over from that table, and D and trimming were inferred from the DNA. The sample carries about 120,000 clones, over 70% recorded once. On this clone itself: Its antigen remains unknown.

The chain has TRBV25-1 and TRBJ2-1, with D perhaps matching TRBD2 (6 bases). The receptor comes from a woman under 30 in good health and CMV-seronegative. Sequenced: PBMCs. CDR3 sequence reads: CASSSVGGNYNEQFF. In DNA form, the CDR3 reads TGTGCCAGCAGTTCCGTCGGGGGTAATTACAATGAGCAGTTCTTC.